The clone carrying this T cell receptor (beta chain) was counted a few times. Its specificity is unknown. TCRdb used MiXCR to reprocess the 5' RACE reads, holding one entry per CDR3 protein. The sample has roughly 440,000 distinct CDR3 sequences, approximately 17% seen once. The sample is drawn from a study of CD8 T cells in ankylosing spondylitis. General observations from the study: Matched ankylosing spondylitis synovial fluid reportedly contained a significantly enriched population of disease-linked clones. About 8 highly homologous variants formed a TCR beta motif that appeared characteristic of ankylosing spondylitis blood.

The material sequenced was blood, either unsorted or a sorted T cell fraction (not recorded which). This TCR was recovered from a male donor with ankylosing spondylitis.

This CDR3 reads CASSGATNTGELFF. DNA of the CDR3: TGTGCCAGCAGTGGGGCAACGAACACCGGGGAGCTGTTTTTT. The chain recombines TRBV6-2 or TRBV6-3 with TRBJ2-2; D is possibly TRBD1 (5 bases). The germline V gene encodes CDR1 MNHEY and CDR2 SVGEGT. V shed 5 bases and J shed 0 bases, with 7 bases lying between them. This CDR3 region has 14 residues.